Below, one TCR beta chain is given with its context. Specimens obtained from alopecia areata patients comprised lesional scalp punch biopsies and peripheral blood. Isolated RNA was reverse transcribed into cDNA used as the sequencing template. Profiling relied on immunoSEQ multiplex PCR, and the TCRdb table lists in-frame clones only, not all of them. This table holds 12,000 or so clones, around 60% found once. This entry comes from a study of CD8+ T cells in alopecia areata. V lost 5 bases to trimming and J lost 4 bases, with 11 bases between them. The germline gives CDR1 SEHNR, CDR2 FQNEAQ (reference sequence). The length of the CDR3 is 13 residues.

The sequenced sample consisted of skin. The TCR sequence derives from a human donor with alopecia areata. The chain uses TRBV7-9 and TRBJ1-2; D ambiguous. The CDR3 spells CASSPTIVYGYTF. Here the CDR3 DNA reads TGTGCCAGCAGCCCTACGATCGTCTATGGCTACACCTTC.